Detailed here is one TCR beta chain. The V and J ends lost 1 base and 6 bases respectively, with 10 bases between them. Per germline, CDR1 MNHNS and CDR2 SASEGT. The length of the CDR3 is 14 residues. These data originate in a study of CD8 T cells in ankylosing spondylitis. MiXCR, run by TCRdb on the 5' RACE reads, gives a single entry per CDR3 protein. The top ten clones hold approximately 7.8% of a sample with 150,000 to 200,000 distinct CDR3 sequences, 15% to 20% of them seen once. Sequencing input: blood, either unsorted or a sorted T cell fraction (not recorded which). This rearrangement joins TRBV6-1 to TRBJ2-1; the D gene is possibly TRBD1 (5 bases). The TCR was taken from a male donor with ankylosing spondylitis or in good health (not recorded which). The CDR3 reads CASSEGGASNEQFF. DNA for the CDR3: TGTGCCAGCAGTGAAGGGGGCGCGAGCAATGAGCAGTTCTTC.